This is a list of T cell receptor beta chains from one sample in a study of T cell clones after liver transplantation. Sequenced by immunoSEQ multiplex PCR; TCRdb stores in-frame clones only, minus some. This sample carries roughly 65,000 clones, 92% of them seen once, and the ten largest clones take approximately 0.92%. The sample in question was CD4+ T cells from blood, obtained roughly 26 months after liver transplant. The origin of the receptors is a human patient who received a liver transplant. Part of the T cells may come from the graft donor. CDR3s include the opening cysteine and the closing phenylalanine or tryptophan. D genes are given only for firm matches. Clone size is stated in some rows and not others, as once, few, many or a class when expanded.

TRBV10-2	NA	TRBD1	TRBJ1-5	TGCGCCAGCAGTGAGGGACAGGTCCCCAATCAGCCCCAGCATTTT	CASSEGQVPNQPQHF
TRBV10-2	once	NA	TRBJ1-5	TGCGCCAGCAGTGAGGAGAAGGGGGGGCAGCCCCAGCATTTT	CASSEEKGGQPQHF
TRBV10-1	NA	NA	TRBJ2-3	TGCGCCAGCAGTGGCAGGGGGGAGGGGGCGATCGGCACAGATACGCAGTATTTT	CASSGRGEGAIGTDTQYF
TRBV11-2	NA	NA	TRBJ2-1	TGTGCCAGCAGCTTAGGAAGAGGGGCCTACAATGAGCAGTTCTTC	CASSLGRGAYNEQFF
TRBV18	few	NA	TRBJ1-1	TGTGCCAGCTCACCGGAGGTGAACACTGAAGCTTTCTTT	CASSPEVNTEAFF
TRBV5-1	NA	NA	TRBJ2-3	TGCGCCAGCAGCTTGGGCCCCCTGGGGGATACGCAGTATTTT	CASSLGPLGDTQYF
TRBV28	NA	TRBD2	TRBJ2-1	TGTGCCAGCAGTCCCACGGCGGGAGGGCGATACAATGAGCAGTTCTTC	CASSPTAGGRYNEQFF
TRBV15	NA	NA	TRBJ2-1	TGTGCCACCAGCAGTCACTCAGTAGCGGAAAGGGGCAATGAGCAGTTCTTC	CATSSHSVAERGNEQFF
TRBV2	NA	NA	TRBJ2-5	TGTGCCAGCAAGGGTAGCCCAGAGACCCAGTACTTC	CASKGSPETQYF
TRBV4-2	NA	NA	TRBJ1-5	TGTGCCAGCAGCCAAGAAGTGTTGTCGTCGGGACGGCTCAATCAGCCCCAGCATTTT	CASSQEVLSSGRLNQPQHF
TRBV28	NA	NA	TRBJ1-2	TGTGCCAGCACTTCCCAAGTGGCCCAAGCCTATGGCTACACCTTC	CASTSQVAQAYGYTF
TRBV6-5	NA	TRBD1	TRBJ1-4	TGTGCCAGCAGTTCGGACAGGGGAAAACTGTTTTTT	CASSSDRGKLFF
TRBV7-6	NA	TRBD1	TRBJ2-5	TGTGCCAGCAGCTATCCCCTCCGGACAGGGGCCTTGCAAGAGACCCAGTACTTC	CASSYPLRTGALQETQYF
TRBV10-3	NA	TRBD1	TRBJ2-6	TGTGCCATCAGTGAGTCGAGTGGACAGGCTGGGGCCAACGTCCTGACTTTC	CAISESSGQAGANVLTF
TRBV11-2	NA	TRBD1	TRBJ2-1	TGTGCCAGCAGCTTGGACAGGGAGCCCAATGAGCAGTTCTTC	CASSLDREPNEQFF
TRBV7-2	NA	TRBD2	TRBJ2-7	TGTGCCAGCAGCTTGGCCGGACTAGCGGGAGGTGGCGAGCAGTACTTC	CASSLAGLAGGGEQYF
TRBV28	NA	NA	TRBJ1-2	TGTGCCAGCAGTTCCGGGACGGAGAACTACACCTTC	CASSSGTENYTF
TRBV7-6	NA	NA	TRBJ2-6	TGTGCCAGCAGCTTAGGACGAACTTCTGGGGCCAACGTCCTGACTTTC	CASSLGRTSGANVLTF
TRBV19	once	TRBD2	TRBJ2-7	TGTGCCAGTAGTTTGCTAGCGGGAGGGCTCCCCTACGAGCAGTACTTC	CASSLLAGGLPYEQYF
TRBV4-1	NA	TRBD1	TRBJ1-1	TGCGCCAGCAGCCAGGGACAGGGAAGGAACACTGAAGCTTTCTTT	CASSQGQGRNTEAFF
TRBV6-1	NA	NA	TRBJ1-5	TGTGCCAGCAGTGTACCCAGGGGCGCCCCTTATAGCAATCAGCCCCAGCATTTT	CASSVPRGAPYSNQPQHF
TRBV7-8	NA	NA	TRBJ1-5	TGTGCCAGCAGCTACCGACAGGATCAGCCCCAGCATTTT	CASSYRQDQPQHF